The sequence of this T cell receptor (beta chain) was determined in a study of CXCR3-negative and CXCR3-positive naive CD8 T cells. About the research overall: Per library, roughly 1.5 +/- 0.3 million reads; 140 million or so TRB reads overall.

Researchers prepared the TRB cDNA libraries using 5' RACE with UMI labels. TCRdb reanalyzed the 5' RACE reads and collapses them to one entry per CDR3 protein, without DNA. Its table lists about 62,000 distinct CDR3 sequences. The authors gated naive CD8+ T cells as CD45RO-CCR7+CD27+CD95-. This CDR3 is 14 amino acids long. CDR1 is MNHNY, CDR2 SVGAGI, per germline (reference sequence). The chain employs TRBV6-6 and TRBJ2-3. Sequencing was carried out using naive CXCR3- CD8+ T cells from blood. The subset here: CD45RO-CCR7+CD27+CD95- naive CD8+ T cells lacking CXCR3 (TNR3-). This clonotype was obtained from a human donor in good health. Some clones in this sample may be carry-over from other donors' samples. CDR3 region: CASSYVAGTDTQYF.